Given below is one T cell receptor (beta chain) in context. This sample is part of a study of control samples from healthy donors and cancer patients. With V trimmed by 3 bases and J by 0 bases, 11 bases remained unmatched. This CDR3 has 18 amino acids. Germline loops: CDR1 SGHNT, CDR2 YYREEE (reference sequence). Sequenced by immunoSEQ multiplex PCR; TCRdb stores in-frame clones only, minus some. Among over 100,000 clones listed, 90% were seen once. The specimen sequenced was blood. V is TRBV5-4 and J is TRBJ2-2, with 7 bases lining up with TRBD2. This TCR was recovered from a human donor in good health. The donor label of this sample is uncertain. CDR3 DNA: TGTGCCAGCAGCTCCCCGGGGGGTCTAGGGCCGAACACCGGGGAGCTGTTTTTT. As protein: CASSSPGGLGPNTGELFF. The entire variable domain, with the rest obtained from reference TRBV5-4 and TRBJ2-2, is as follows: ETGVTQSPTHLIKTRGQQVTLRCSSQSGHNTVSWYQQALGQGPQFIFQYYREEENGRGNFPPRFSGLQFPNYSSELNVNALELDDSALYLCASSSPGGLGPNTGELFFGEGSRLTVL.